What follows is one TCR beta chain and its context. The entry originates in a study of blood T cells in healthy people across ages. After removal of 2 bases from V and 0 bases from J, the junction contained 4 bases not matched to a gene. Germline V lookup: CDR1 DFQATT, CDR2 SNEGSKA (reference sequence). The CDR3 extends over 16 amino acids. With a J-beta primer mix and a sample-barcoded 5' primer, a second PCR ran 7 to 11 cycles. TCRdb used MiXCR to reprocess the 5' RACE reads, holding one entry per CDR3 protein. The sample has about 770,000 distinct CDR3 sequences; around 42% are singletons. What was sequenced was blood. This chain links TRBV20-1 with TRBJ2-5, with 12 bases lining up with TRBD2. This receptor was identified in a man aged 55 to 69 in good health. CDR3 in DNA: TGCAGTGCTAGAATTGGACTAGCGGGGCACCAAGAGACCCAGTACTTC. Translated: CSARIGLAGHQETQYF.